Listed below are T cell receptor beta chains from one sample, sequenced in a study of control samples from healthy donors and cancer patients. Measured with immunoSEQ multiplex PCR; TCRdb has only the in-frame clones, and not every one. The table lists approximately 120,000 clones, 87% of them singletons. The source material was blood. These TCRs come from a man aged 55 to 70 in good health. The CDR3 runs from the conserved cysteine through the conserved F or W. The D gene is left open where the match is weak. Where a row states a size, it is once, few, many or the class of an expanded clone; other rows omit it.

d_call: -; v_call: TRBV24-1; clone_size: -; j_call: TRBJ1-1; cdr3_aa: CATSETANTEAFF; cdr3_nt: TGTGCCACCAGTGAAACAGCGAACACTGAAGCTTTCTTT
d_call: -; v_call: TRBV27; clone_size: -; j_call: TRBJ1-6; cdr3_aa: CASHTVGVYNSPLHF; cdr3_nt: TGTGCCAGCCACACGGTCGGCGTCTATAATTCACCCCTCCACTTT
d_call: TRBD2; v_call: TRBV24-1; clone_size: -; j_call: TRBJ2-2; cdr3_aa: CATSDPRKAGGITGELFF; cdr3_nt: TGTGCCACCAGTGATCCCAGAAAAGCGGGGGGGATCACCGGGGAGCTGTTTTTT
d_call: -; v_call: TRBV5-4; clone_size: -; j_call: TRBJ2-2; cdr3_aa: CASSWPGSNTGELFF; cdr3_nt: TGTGCCAGCAGCTGGCCGGGATCGAACACCGGGGAGCTGTTTTTT
d_call: TRBD1; v_call: TRBV7-8; clone_size: few; j_call: TRBJ1-6; cdr3_aa: CASSSLGQGSSPLHF; cdr3_nt: TGTGCCAGCAGCTCCCTGGGACAGGGTAGTTCACCCCTCCACTTT
d_call: TRBD1; v_call: TRBV5-4; clone_size: -; j_call: TRBJ2-7; cdr3_aa: CASSLDQGARYEQYF; cdr3_nt: TGTGCCAGCAGCTTGGACCAGGGGGCGCGCTACGAGCAGTACTTC
d_call: -; v_call: TRBV7-3; clone_size: -; j_call: TRBJ2-7; cdr3_aa: CASSLAPGPAYEQYF; cdr3_nt: TGTGCCAGCAGCTTAGCCCCAGGACCAGCTTACGAGCAGTACTTC
d_call: -; v_call: TRBV30; clone_size: -; j_call: TRBJ1-6; cdr3_aa: CAWAETKSYNSPLHF; cdr3_nt: TGTGCCTGGGCCGAGACGAAGTCCTATAATTCACCCCTCCACTTT
d_call: -; v_call: TRBV6-6; clone_size: -; j_call: TRBJ2-3; cdr3_aa: CASSRGTSTDTQYF; cdr3_nt: TGTGCCAGCAGTCGGGGGACTAGCACAGATACGCAGTATTTT
d_call: TRBD1; v_call: TRBV28; clone_size: -; j_call: TRBJ1-1; cdr3_aa: CASQGQSEAFF; cdr3_nt: TGTGCCAGCCAGGGACAGTCTGAAGCTTTCTTT
d_call: TRBD2; v_call: TRBV7-2; clone_size: -; j_call: TRBJ2-3; cdr3_aa: CASSLVAPPGGATDTQYF; cdr3_nt: TGTGCCAGCAGCTTAGTAGCGCCCCCCGGGGGGGCCACAGATACGCAGTATTTT
d_call: -; v_call: TRBV10-3; clone_size: -; j_call: TRBJ1-5; cdr3_aa: CAISEIGGAGQPQHF; cdr3_nt: TGTGCCATCAGCGAAATTGGGGGGGCAGGACAGCCCCAGCATTTT
d_call: TRBD2; v_call: TRBV30; clone_size: -; j_call: TRBJ2-1; cdr3_aa: CAWSLAGGEQFF; cdr3_nt: TGTGCCTGGAGTTTAGCGGGCGGAGAGCAGTTCTTC
d_call: -; v_call: TRBV14; clone_size: -; j_call: TRBJ1-1; cdr3_aa: CASSQEWHTEAFF; cdr3_nt: TGTGCCAGCAGCCAAGAATGGCACACTGAAGCTTTCTTT
d_call: -; v_call: TRBV18; clone_size: few; j_call: TRBJ2-1; cdr3_aa: CASSLLSDNEQFF; cdr3_nt: TGTGCCAGCTCCCTATTGTCCGACAATGAGCAGTTCTTC
d_call: -; v_call: TRBV25-1; clone_size: -; j_call: TRBJ2-4; cdr3_aa: CASSDEENIQYF; cdr3_nt: TGTGCCAGCAGTGATGAGGAAAACATTCAGTACTTC